This TCR beta chain was found in a study of blood T cell repertoires in COVID-19 (dated by TCRdb to 2018 to 2021). The study in broad terms: Collaborator samples came from the United States, Italy and Spain and covered acute and convalescent phases of COVID-19. The material from the prospective study consisted of cDNA or gDNA derived from T cells, B-cell-depleted T cells, or PBMCs. Subjects who had been exposed to COVID-19, were actively infected with it, or had recovered from it provided the deeply sampled blood TCRbeta repertoires that made up the dataset. The repertoires were released in a freely available public database meant as a resource for research on the immune response to SARS-CoV-2. Samples came from the ongoing ImmuneRACE study (first 160 participants) plus 1,254 subjects from 6 global collaborators. A de-identified subject ID, COVID-19 status, age in years and sex were almost always included in the sample metadata. HLA class I and class II types, where available, came from metadata supplied by the sample provider rather than from assay-based typing. Study-level results and caveats: The amount of clinical and demographic metadata varied by source and participant and was provided uncurated.

At the junction V is shortened by 0 bases and J by 4 bases, with 16 bases in between. Its CDR3 holds 17 amino acids, cysteine through phenylalanine. Solely the CDR3 DNA is kept, with 51 bases framed from the first base. Taken from the germline V gene, the CDR1 and CDR2 loops are MGHRA and YSYEKL. The immunoSEQ Assay, a bias-controlled multiplex PCR, was used to amplify TCRbeta CDR3 regions from genomic DNA. Per the source publication's procedure: The number of nucleated cells in each sample was estimated by amplification of reference gene primers within the assay. To quantify the absolute abundance of each unique TCRbeta CDR3 rearrangement, sequence reads were collapsed and filtered. Productive Simpson clonality was computed per sample as the square root of Simpson's diversity index over productive rearrangements. Drawn from immuneACCESS, this table holds only the in-frame rearrangements with V and J called that TCRdb kept. Clones are partly lost; checked studies trace under half to an unresolved V gene and leave the rest unexplained. That table furnishes V, J and clone size, whereas the DNA furnished D and trimming. The sample contains about 260,000 clones, about 90% of them found a single time. The ten largest clones represent approximately 2.3% of the sample.

Whole blood was collected in K2EDTA tubes by collaborating institutions according to the institutions' own protocols. Collaborator samples were shipped for TCRbeta analysis as frozen whole blood, isolated PBMCs, or DNA extracted from either sample type. Comment on this clone: It has no known antigen specificity. One base away there is no much larger clone; base qualities are not given.

The receptor was isolated from a woman between 45 and 65 years old with acute or convalescent COVID-19. The chain is encoded by TRBV4-1 joined to TRBJ1-5; TRBD1 is a weak D gene call, 6 bases matching. The sample comprised peripheral blood. The CDR3 region has the sequence CASSQDEGGRGNQPQHF. The nucleotide sequence reads TGCGCCAGCAGCCAAGATGAGGGGGGGCGGGGGAATCAGCCCCAGCATTTT.